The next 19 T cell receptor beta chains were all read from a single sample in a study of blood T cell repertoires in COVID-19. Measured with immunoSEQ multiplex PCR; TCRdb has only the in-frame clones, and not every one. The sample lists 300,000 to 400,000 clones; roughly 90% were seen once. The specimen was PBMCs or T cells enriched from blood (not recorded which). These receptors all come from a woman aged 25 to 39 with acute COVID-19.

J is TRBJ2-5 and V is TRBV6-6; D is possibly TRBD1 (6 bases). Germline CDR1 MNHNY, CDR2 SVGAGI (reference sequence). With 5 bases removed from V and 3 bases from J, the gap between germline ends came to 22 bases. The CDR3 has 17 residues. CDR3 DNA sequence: TGTGCCAGCAGTCAATTCATCGGGACACCTATAAAAGAGACCCAGTACTTC. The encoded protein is CASSQFIGTPIKETQYF.

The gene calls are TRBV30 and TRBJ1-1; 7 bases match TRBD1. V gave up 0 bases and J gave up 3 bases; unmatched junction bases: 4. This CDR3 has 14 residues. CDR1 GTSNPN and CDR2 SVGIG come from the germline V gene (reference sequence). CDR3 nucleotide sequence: TGTGCCTGGAGTGTCCGCAGGGGGGACACTGAAGCTTTCTTT. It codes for CAWSVRRGDTEAFF.

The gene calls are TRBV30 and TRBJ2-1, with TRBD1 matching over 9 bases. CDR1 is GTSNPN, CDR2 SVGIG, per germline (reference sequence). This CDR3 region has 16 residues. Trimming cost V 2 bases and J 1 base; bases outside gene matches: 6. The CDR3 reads CAWSRQGVISYNEQFF. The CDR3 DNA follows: TGTGCCTGGAGTAGACAGGGGGTCATTTCCTACAATGAGCAGTTCTTC.

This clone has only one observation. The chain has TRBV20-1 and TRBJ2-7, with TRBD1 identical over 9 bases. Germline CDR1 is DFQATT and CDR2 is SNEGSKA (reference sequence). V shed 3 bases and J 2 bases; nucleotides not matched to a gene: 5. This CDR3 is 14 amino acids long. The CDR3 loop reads CSASRDRVPYEQYF. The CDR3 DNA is TGCAGTGCTAGTAGGGACAGGGTCCCCTACGAGCAGTACTTC.

The CDR3 spells CASSADSGGVADTQYF. CDR3 in DNA: TGTGCCAGCAGCGCCGATAGCGGGGGAGTGGCAGATACGCAGTATTTT. J is TRBJ2-3 and V is TRBV9, with 9 bases fitting TRBD2. The junction had 9 bases not matched to a gene; V was cut back by 3 bases and J by 4 bases. In germline, CDR1 is SGDLS, CDR2 YYNGEE. This CDR3 is built from 16 residues.

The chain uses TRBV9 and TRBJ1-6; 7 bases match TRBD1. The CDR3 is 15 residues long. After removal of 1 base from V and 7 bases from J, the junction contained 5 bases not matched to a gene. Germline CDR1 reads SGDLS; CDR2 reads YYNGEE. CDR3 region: CASSVSRQGNSPLHF. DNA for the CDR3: TGTGCCAGCAGCGTAAGTCGACAGGGCAATTCACCCCTCCACTTT.

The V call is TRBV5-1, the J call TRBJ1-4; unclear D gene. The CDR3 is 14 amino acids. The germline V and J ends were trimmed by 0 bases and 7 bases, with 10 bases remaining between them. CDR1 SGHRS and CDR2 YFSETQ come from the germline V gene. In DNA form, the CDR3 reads TGCGCCAGCAGCTTGGGCGAGGGCGGTGAAAAACTGTTTTTT. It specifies CASSLGEGGEKLFF.

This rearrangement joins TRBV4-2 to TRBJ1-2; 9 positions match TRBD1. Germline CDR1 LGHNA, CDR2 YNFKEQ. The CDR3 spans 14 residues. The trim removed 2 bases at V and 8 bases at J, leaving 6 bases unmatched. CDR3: CASSQRDRVGGYTF. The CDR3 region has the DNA TGTGCCAGCAGCCAACGGGACAGGGTGGGCGGCTACACCTTC.

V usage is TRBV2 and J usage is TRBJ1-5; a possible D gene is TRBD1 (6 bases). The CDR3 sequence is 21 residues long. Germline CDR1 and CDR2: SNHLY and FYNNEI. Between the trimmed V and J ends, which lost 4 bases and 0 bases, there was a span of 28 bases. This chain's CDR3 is CASSVLGKETDRSYSNQPQHF. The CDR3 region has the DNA TGTGCCAGCAGTGTCCTCGGTAAGGAGACTGACAGGTCATATAGCAATCAGCCCCAGCATTTT.

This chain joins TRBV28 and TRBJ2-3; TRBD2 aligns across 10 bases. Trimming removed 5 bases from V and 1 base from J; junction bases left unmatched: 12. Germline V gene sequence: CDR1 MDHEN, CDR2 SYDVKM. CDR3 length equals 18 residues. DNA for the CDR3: TGTGCCAGCAGTACCGGGGGAAGAGCGGGGGGGCGCACAGATACGCAGTATTTT. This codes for CASSTGGRAGGRTDTQYF.

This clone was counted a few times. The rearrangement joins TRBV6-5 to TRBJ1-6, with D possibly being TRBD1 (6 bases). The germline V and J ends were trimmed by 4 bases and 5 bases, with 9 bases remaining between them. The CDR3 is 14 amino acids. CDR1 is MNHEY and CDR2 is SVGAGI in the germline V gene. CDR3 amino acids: CASSFRGDNSPLHF. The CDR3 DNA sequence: TGTGCCAGCAGTTTCAGGGGAGATAATTCACCCCTCCACTTT.

The CDR3 DNA reads as TGCGCCAGCAGCCAAGTGGCGACAGTGTTATACGAGCAGTACTTC. This encodes CASSQVATVLYEQYF. The J gene is TRBJ2-7, the V gene TRBV4-3, with D possibly matching TRBD1 (5 bases). CDR1 and CDR2 from the germline V gene are LGHNA and YSLEER. The CDR3 totals 15 residues. Trimming removed 1 base at V and 4 bases at J, with 14 bases between.

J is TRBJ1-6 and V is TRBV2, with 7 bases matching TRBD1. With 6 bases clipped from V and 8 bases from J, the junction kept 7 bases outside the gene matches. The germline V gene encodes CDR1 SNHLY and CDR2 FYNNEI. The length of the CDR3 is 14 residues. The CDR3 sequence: CASRPGTEHSPLHF. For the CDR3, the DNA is TGTGCCAGCAGACCCGGGACAGAGCATTCACCCCTCCACTTT.

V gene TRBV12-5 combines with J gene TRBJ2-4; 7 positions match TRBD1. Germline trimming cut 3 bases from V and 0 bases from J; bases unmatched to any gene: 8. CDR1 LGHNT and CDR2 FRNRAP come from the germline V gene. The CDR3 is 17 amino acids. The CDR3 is CASGFGSGGRAKNIQYF. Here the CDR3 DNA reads TGTGCTAGTGGTTTTGGCTCAGGGGGAAGAGCCAAAAACATTCAGTACTTC.

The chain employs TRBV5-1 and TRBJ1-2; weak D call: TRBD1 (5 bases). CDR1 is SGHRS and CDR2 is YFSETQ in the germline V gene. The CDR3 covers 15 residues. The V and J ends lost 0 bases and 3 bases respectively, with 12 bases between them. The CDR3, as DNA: TGCGCCAGCAGCTTGGGGATGCAGGGTGACTATGGCTACACCTTC. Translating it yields CASSLGMQGDYGYTF.

This CDR3 reads CASRYTMDIKGDQPQHF. The CDR3 region has the DNA TGTGCCAGCAGATATACAATGGACATCAAAGGCGATCAGCCCCAGCATTTT. V usage is TRBV2 and J usage is TRBJ1-5; D perhaps matches TRBD1 (5 bases). Germline V gives CDR1 SNHLY, CDR2 FYNNEI. The CDR3 is 17 amino acids. Trimming removed 6 bases at V and 5 bases at J, with 23 bases between.

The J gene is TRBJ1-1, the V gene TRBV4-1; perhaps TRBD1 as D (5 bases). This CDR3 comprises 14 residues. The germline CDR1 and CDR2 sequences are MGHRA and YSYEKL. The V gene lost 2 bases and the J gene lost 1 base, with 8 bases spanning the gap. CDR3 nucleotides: TGCGCCAGCAGCCAATATACAGGGAACACTGAAGCTTTCTTT. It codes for CASSQYTGNTEAFF.

CDR3 in amino acids: CASSVAGFPYNEQFF. The CDR3 nucleotides are TGTGCCAGCAGCGTAGCAGGGTTCCCCTACAATGAGCAGTTCTTC. The chain couples TRBV9 to TRBJ2-1, with a possible D match to TRBD1 (5 bases). The CDR3 runs to 15 residues. Between the trimmed V and J ends, which lost 0 bases and 2 bases, there was a span of 9 bases. The germline gives CDR1 SGDLS, CDR2 YYNGEE.

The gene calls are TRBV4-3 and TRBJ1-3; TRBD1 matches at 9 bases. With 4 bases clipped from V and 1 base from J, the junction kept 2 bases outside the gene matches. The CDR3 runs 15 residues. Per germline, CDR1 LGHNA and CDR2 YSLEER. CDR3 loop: CASSRGTGSGNTIYF. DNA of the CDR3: TGCGCCAGCAGCCGAGGGACAGGGTCTGGAAACACCATATATTTT.